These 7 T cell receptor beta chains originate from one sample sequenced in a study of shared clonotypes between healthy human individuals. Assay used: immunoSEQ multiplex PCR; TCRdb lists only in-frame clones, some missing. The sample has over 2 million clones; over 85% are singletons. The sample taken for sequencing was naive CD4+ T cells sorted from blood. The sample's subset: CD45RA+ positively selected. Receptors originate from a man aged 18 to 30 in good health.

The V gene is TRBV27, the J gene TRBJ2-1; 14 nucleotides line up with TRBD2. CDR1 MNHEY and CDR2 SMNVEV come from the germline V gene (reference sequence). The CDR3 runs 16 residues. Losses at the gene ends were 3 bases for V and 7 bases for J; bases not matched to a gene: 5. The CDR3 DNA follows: TGTGCCAGCAGTTTTGGGACTAGCGGGAGTCCAAATGAGCAGTTCTTC. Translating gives CASSFGTSGSPNEQFF.

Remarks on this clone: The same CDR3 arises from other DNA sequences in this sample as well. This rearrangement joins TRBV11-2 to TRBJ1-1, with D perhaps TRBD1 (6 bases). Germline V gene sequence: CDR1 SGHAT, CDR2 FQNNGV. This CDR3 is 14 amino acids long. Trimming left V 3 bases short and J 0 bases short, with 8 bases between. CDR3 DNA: TGTGCCAGCAGCTTGGGACATGTGAACACTGAAGCTTTCTTT. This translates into CASSLGHVNTEAFF.

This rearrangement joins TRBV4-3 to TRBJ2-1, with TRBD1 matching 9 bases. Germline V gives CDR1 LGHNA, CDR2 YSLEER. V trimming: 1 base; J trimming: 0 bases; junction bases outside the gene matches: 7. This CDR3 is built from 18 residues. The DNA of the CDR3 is TGCGCCAGCAGCCAAGGACAGGGGGTCTTAGGCTCCTACAATGAGCAGTTCTTC. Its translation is CASSQGQGVLGSYNEQFF.

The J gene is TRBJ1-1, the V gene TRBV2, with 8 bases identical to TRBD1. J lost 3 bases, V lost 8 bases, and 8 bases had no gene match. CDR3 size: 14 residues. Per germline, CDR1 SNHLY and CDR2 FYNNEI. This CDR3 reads CASAFTGGDTEAFF. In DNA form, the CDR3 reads TGTGCCAGCGCCTTTACAGGGGGGGACACTGAAGCTTTCTTT.

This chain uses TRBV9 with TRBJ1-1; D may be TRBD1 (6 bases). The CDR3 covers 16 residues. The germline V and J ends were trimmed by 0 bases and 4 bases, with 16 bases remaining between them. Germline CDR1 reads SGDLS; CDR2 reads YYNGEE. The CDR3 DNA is TGTGCCAGCAGCGTAGATGCAGGGGTTAAGAGCACTGAAGCTTTCTTT. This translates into CASSVDAGVKSTEAFF.

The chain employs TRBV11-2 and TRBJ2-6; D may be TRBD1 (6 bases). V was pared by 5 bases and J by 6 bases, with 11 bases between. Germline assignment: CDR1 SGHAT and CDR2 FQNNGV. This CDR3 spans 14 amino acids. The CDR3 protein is CASSKGQLANVLTF. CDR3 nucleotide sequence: TGTGCCAGCAGCAAAGGACAGTTGGCCAACGTCCTGACTTTC.

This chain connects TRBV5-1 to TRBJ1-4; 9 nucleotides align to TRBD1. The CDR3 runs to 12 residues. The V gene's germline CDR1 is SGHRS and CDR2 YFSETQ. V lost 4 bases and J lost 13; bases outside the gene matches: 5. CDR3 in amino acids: CASSRDREGLFF. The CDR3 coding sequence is TGCGCCAGCAGCCGGGACAGGGAGGGACTGTTTTTT.